This TCR beta chain emerged from a study of blood T cell repertoires in COVID-19. CDR1 is LNHDA, CDR2 SQIVND, per germline (reference sequence). Trimming took off 5 bases at V and 0 bases at J, with 11 bases between the two ends. The CDR3 runs 14 residues. Here immunoSEQ multiplex PCR was the method, and the copy in TCRdb shows in-frame clones only, minus some. The sample holds 85,000 to 120,000 clones; roughly 87% are singletons and the top ten take 5.2%. Sequencing was carried out using peripheral blood. This receptor was obtained from a woman in her forties or fifties with COVID-19, enrolled during active disease. The chain recombines TRBV19 with TRBJ2-7; no reliable D call. CDR3 in amino acids: CASSPKTVSYEQYF. CDR3 DNA sequence: TGTGCCAGTAGTCCCAAAACAGTCTCCTACGAGCAGTACTTC.